These T cell receptor beta chains were read from a single sample in a study of blood T cell repertoires in COVID-19. Method: immunoSEQ multiplex PCR; TCRdb's copy keeps in-frame clones and lacks some. The sample shows fewer than 400,000 clones, 70% to 90% of them seen only once. Sequenced sample: PBMCs or T cells enriched from blood (not recorded which). These receptors were collected from a man aged 30-40 years who had recovered from COVID-19. CDR3s include the opening cysteine and the closing phenylalanine or tryptophan. The D gene is left open where the match is weak. Expanded clones are given a class, and other clones once, few, many or no size at all.

j_call,v_call,clone_size,d_call,cdr3_nt,cdr3_aa
TRBJ2-2,TRBV7-6,NA,TRBD1,TGTGCCAGCAGCTCGTGGACAGGAGGCCCCGGGGAGCTGTTTTTT,CASSSWTGGPGELFF
TRBJ1-2,TRBV20-1,NA,NA,TGCAGTGCTAGTCCGGGTACCCGGAACTATGGCTACACCTTC,CSASPGTRNYGYTF
TRBJ1-5,TRBV5-6,NA,NA,TGTGCCAGCAGCCGCACAGGGAGTCAGCCCCAGCATTTT,CASSRTGSQPQHF
TRBJ2-7,TRBV2,NA,TRBD1,TGTGCCAGCAGTCGTCCCGGGACAGGGGGGTACTTC,CASSRPGTGGYF
TRBJ1-6,TRBV6-5,many,NA,TGTGCCACAGGGGACTATAATTCACCCCTCCACTTT,CATGDYNSPLHF
TRBJ1-2,TRBV10-3,NA,NA,TGTGCCATCAGTGTATCTCAGGGAGGGGATGGCTACACCTTC,CAISVSQGGDGYTF
TRBJ2-7,TRBV18,NA,NA,TGTGCCAGCTCACCACAGGTACCCCCCCGGGACGAGCAGTACTTC,CASSPQVPPRDEQYF
TRBJ1-2,TRBV12-3/TRBV12-4,NA,NA,TGTGCCAGCACCCCGGCAGGGAACTATGGCTACACCTTC,CASTPAGNYGYTF
TRBJ1-2,TRBV4-1,few,NA,TGCGCCAGCAGCCATGATATCCCAGGTCGGGGCTACACCTTC,CASSHDIPGRGYTF
TRBJ2-3,TRBV5-1,NA,TRBD2,TGCGCCAGCAGCGCGGGGACTAGCGGGGGGATAGATACGCAGTATTTT,CASSAGTSGGIDTQYF
TRBJ1-1,TRBV4-1,few,NA,TGCGCCAGCAGCCCCGTCAGGGGTGAAGCTTTCTTT,CASSPVRGEAFF
TRBJ1-2,TRBV6-6,NA,TRBD1,TGTGCCAGCAGAAGGACAGGGGGCGCGTCAAATTATGGCTACACCTTC,CASRRTGGASNYGYTF
TRBJ1-2,TRBV6-4,few,NA,TGTGCCAGCAGTCCTGGGCCCGACTATGGCTACACCTTC,CASSPGPDYGYTF
TRBJ2-1,TRBV5-4,once,NA,TGTGCCAGCAGCTTGGGTGAGGCGATTATTGAGCAGTTCTTC,CASSLGEAIIEQFF
TRBJ2-7,TRBV10-3,NA,TRBD1,TGTGCCATCACCCAGGGACAGGGTCTTGACGAGCAGTACTTC,CAITQGQGLDEQYF
TRBJ1-2,TRBV5-1,NA,TRBD1,TGCGCCAGCAGCTTGGCAGGGGGCAACTATGGCTACACCTTC,CASSLAGGNYGYTF
TRBJ2-3,TRBV7-9,NA,TRBD2,TGTGCCAGCAGCCCCCTCGGATCGGGAGGAAACACAGATACGCAGTATTTT,CASSPLGSGGNTDTQYF
TRBJ1-2,TRBV30,NA,NA,TGTGCCTGCCAGGGGCGAGTAAACTATGGCTACACCTTC,CACQGRVNYGYTF
TRBJ2-7,TRBV21-1,NA,NA,TGTGCCAGCAGCAAAGACTCAGGATCAGGGTGCTACGAGCAGTACTTC,CASSKDSGSGCYEQYF
TRBJ2-1,TRBV27,NA,TRBD1,TGTGCCAGCAGTTTAGGAGGCAGGGGGAGTGCTGAGCAGTTCTTC,CASSLGGRGSAEQFF
TRBJ1-2,TRBV7-2,NA,NA,TGTGCCAGCAGCTTTGGGCGTAACTATGGCTACACCTTC,CASSFGRNYGYTF
TRBJ2-7,TRBV4-3,NA,TRBD1,TGCGCCAGCAGCCAAGATTGGTCGGACAGGACCAACGAGCAGTACTTC,CASSQDWSDRTNEQYF
TRBJ1-1,TRBV11-2,few,TRBD1,TGTGCCAGCAGCTTAGGCTTTGGTAAGGGGGGACAGAAAACTGAAGCTTTCTTT,CASSLGFGKGGQKTEAFF
TRBJ1-2,TRBV9,NA,TRBD1,TGTGCCAGCAGCGCCACAACAGGGGACTATGGCTACACCTTC,CASSATTGDYGYTF
TRBJ1-1,TRBV5-8,NA,NA,TGTGCCAGCAGCTTTTCTAGTCTTCAAATGAACACTGAAGCTTTCTTT,CASSFSSLQMNTEAFF
TRBJ2-2,TRBV7-3,NA,TRBD2,TGTGCCAGCAGCTACCAGACTAGCGGGGAAACCGGGGAGCTGTTTTTT,CASSYQTSGETGELFF
TRBJ1-6,TRBV6-4,once,NA,TGTGCCAGCCCCTCCAGGGGAACGTATAGGTATAATTCACCCCTCCACTTT,CASPSRGTYRYNSPLHF
TRBJ2-3,TRBV6-2/TRBV6-3,NA,TRBD2,TGTGCCAGCACCCCCTTGGGCGGGGGGGCGTTCACAGATACGCAGTATTTT,CASTPLGGGAFTDTQYF
TRBJ2-7,TRBV19,NA,NA,TGTGCCAGTAGTATCCAGGGGAGCTCCTACGAGCAGTACTTC,CASSIQGSSYEQYF
TRBJ1-3,TRBV30,NA,NA,TGTGCCTGGAAATCCGACGGAGACACCATATATTTT,CAWKSDGDTIYF
TRBJ2-7,TRBV5-6,NA,NA,TGTGCCAGCAGCTTGGCACAGGGCGTCTACGAGCAGTACTTC,CASSLAQGVYEQYF
TRBJ2-3,TRBV7-2,NA,TRBD2,TGTGCCAGCAGCCCTCGACTAGCGACAGATACGCAGTATTTT,CASSPRLATDTQYF
TRBJ2-4,TRBV10-2,NA,NA,TGCGCCAGCAGTGAGGCCGACAGGAACATTCAGTACTTC,CASSEADRNIQYF
TRBJ1-1,TRBV20-1,NA,NA,TGCAGTGCTAGATCGGGACTGGAAGCTTTCTTT,CSARSGLEAFF
TRBJ2-1,TRBV4-2,NA,TRBD2,TGTGCCAGCAGCCAACGACTAGCGGGGGATTCCTACAATGAGCAGTTCTTC,CASSQRLAGDSYNEQFF
TRBJ2-1,TRBV6-5,NA,TRBD2,TGTGCCAGCAGGGGGGGGAGCTCCTACAATGAGCAGTTCTTC,CASRGGSSYNEQFF